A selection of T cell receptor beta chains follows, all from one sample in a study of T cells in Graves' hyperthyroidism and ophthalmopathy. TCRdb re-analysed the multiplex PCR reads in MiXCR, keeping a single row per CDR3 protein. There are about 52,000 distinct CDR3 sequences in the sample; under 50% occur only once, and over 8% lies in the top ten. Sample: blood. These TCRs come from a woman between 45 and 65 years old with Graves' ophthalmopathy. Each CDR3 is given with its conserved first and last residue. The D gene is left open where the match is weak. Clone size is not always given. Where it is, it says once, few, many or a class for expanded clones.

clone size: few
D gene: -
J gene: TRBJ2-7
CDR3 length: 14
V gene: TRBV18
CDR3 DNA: TGTGCCAGCTCCCCCGGGACAAGGAGCTACGAGCAGTACTTC
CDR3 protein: CASSPGTRSYEQYF

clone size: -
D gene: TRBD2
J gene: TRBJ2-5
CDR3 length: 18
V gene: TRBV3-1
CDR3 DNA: TGTGCCAGCAGCCACCATTGGACTAGCGGGAGGGCGGGGGAGACCCAGTACTTC
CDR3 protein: CASSHHWTSGRAGETQYF

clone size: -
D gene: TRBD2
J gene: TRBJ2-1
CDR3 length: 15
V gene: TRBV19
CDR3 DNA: TGTGCCAGTAGGCTAAAGCGGGAGGGCCTTAATGAGCAGTCCTTC
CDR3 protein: CASRLKREGLNEQSF

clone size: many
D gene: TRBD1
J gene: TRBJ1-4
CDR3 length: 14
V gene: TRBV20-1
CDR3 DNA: TGCAGTGCCCCCACAGGGGACACTAATGAAAAACTGTTTTTT
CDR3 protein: CSAPTGDTNEKLFF

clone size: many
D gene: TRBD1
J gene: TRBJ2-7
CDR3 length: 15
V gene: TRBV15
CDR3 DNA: TGTGCCACCAGCAGAGATTTTCAGGGGGCCTACGAGCAGTACTTC
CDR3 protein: CATSRDFQGAYEQYF

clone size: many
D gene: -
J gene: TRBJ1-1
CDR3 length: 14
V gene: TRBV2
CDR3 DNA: TGTGCCAGCAGTGTTCGGATTCGGTACACTGAAGCTTTCTTT
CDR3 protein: CASSVRIRYTEAFF

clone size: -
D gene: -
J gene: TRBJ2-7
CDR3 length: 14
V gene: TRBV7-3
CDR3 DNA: TGTGCCAGCAGCCTCGACAGATACAGCTACGAGCAGTACTTC
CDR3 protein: CASSLDRYSYEQYF

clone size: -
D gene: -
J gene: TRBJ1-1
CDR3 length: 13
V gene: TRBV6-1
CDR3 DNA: TGTGCCGGCAGGCTGGGCAGGAACACTGAAGCTTTCTTT
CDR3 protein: CAGRLGRNTEAFF

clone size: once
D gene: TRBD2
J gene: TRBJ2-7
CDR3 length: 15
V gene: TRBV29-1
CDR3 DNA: TGCAGCGTTGTTGGGGTTGGACTAGCGGGGGTCGAGCAGTACTTC
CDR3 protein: CSVVGVGLAGVEQYF

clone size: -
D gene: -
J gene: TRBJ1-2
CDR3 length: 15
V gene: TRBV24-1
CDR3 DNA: TGTGCCACCAGTGATTCTGGCGCAGGGTCGGCTGGCTACACCTTC
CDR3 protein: CATSDSGAGSAGYTF

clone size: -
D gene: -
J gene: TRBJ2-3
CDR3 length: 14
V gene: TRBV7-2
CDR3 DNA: TGTGCCAGCAGCTTAGGCAGCCGCACAGATACGCAGTATTTT
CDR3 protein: CASSLGSRTDTQYF

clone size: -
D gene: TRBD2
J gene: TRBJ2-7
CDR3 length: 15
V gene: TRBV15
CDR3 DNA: TGTGCCACCAGCAGAGTGGGTAGCGGGACTTGCGAGCAGTACTTC
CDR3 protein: CATSRVGSGTCEQYF

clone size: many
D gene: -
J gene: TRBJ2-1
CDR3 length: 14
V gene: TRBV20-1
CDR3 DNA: TGCAGTGCTAGTACGGTTTCCCCCGGGAATGAGCAGTTCTTC
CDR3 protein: CSASTVSPGNEQFF

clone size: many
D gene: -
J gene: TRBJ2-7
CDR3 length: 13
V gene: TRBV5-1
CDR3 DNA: TGCGCCAGCAGCTCGGACGGTTCACACGAGCAGTACTTC
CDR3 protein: CASSSDGSHEQYF

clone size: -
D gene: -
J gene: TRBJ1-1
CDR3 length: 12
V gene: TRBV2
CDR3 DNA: TGTGCCAGCAGCGATGGCAGGACTGAAACTTTCTTT
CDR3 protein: CASSDGRTETFF

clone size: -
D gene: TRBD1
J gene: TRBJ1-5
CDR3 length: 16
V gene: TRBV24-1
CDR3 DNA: TGTGCCACCAGTGACTGGAGACAGGGCCCTGGTCAGCCCCAGCATTTT
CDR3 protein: CATSDWRQGPGQPQHF

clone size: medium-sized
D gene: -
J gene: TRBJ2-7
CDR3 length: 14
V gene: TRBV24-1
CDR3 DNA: TGTGCCACCAGTGACCCACCACGGTCCTACGAGCAGTACTTC
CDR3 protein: CATSDPPRSYEQYF

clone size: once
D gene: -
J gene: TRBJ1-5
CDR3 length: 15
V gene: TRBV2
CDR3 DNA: TGTGCCAGCAGTATAGAGGGGATTGGCAATCAGCCCCAGCATTTT
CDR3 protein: CASSIEGIGNQPQHF

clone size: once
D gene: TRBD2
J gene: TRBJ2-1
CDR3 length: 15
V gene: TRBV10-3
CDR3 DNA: TGTGCCACTACCCGGACTAGCGGGGATTACAATGAGCAGCTCTTC
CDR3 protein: CATTRTSGDYNEQLF

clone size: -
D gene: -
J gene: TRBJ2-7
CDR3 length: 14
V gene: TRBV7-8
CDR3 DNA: TGTGCCAGCAGCTGGGGCCGTATAGCCTACGAGCAGTACTTC
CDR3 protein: CASSWGRIAYEQYF

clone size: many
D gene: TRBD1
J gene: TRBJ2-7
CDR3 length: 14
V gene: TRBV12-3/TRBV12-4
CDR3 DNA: TGTGCCAGCAGTTTGGGGACAGGGGCCTACGAGCAGTACTTC
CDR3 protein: CASSLGTGAYEQYF

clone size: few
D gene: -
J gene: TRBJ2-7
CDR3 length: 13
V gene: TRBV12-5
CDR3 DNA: TGTGCTAGTGGTTTCTGGACTGCGGGCGGACAGTACTTC
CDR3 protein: CASGFWTAGGQYF

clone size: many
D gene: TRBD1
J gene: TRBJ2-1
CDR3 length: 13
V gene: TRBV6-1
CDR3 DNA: TGTGCTGCTTCGGGACAGGAGTACAATGAGCAGTTCTTC
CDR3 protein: CAASGQEYNEQFF

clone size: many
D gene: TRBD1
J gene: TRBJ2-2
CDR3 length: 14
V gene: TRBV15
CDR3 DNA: TGTGCCACCAGCAGGGACAGGGGCTCCGGGGAGCTGTTTTTT
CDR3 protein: CATSRDRGSGELFF

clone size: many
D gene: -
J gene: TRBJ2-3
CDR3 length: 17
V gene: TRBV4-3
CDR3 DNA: TGCGCCAGCAGCCAAGATCTTCGGGCGGGGACGGGAGATACGCAGTATTTT
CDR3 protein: CASSQDLRAGTGDTQYF

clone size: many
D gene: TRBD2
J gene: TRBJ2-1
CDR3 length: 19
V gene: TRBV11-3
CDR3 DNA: TGTGCCAGCAGCGCATTACCGGTTCTAGCGGGGGACTCCTACAATGAGCAGTTCTTC
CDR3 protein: CASSALPVLAGDSYNEQFF

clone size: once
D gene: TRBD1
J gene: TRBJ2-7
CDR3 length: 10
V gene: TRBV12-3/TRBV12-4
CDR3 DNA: TGTGCCAGCAGCCGCAGGGGGCTGCTTTTC
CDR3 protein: CASSRRGLLF

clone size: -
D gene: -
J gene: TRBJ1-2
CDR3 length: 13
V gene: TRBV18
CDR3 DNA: TGTGCCAGCTCATCAGGGGTTGCCTATGGCTACACCTTC
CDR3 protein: CASSSGVAYGYTF

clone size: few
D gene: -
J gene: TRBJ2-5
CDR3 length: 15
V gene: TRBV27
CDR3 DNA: TGTGCCAGCGGGGAAGGAACTCTTTTCCAAGAGACCCAGTACTTC
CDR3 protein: CASGEGTLFQETQYF

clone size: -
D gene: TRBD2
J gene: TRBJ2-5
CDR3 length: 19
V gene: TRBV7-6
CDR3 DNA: TGTGCCAGCAGCTCGTATCCCGCCGGGACTAGCGGGGGCCAAGAGACCCAGTACTTC
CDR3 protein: CASSSYPAGTSGGQETQYF

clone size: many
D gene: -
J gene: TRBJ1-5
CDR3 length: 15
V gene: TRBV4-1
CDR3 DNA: TGCGCCAGCAGCCAAGGACGGGATAGCAATCAGCCCCAGCATTTT
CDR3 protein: CASSQGRDSNQPQHF

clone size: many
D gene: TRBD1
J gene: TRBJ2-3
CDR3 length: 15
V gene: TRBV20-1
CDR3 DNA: TGCAGTGCTAGAGTGGGACAGGGCTTCGCAGATACGCAGTATTTT
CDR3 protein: CSARVGQGFADTQYF

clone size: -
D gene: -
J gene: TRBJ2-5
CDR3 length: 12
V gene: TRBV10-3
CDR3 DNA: TGTGCCATCAGTGAGTCCGAAGAGACCCAGTACTTC
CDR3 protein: CAISESEETQYF

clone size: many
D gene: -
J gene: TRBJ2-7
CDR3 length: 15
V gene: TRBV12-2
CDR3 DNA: TGTGCAAGTCGCTTAGACTGCGGGAACCTCTACGAGCAGTACTTC
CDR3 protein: CASRLDCGNLYEQYF

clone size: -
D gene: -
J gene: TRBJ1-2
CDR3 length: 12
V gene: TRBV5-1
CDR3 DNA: TGCGCCAGCAGACGAGACAGCGGTGGCTACACCTTC
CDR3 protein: CASRRDSGGYTF

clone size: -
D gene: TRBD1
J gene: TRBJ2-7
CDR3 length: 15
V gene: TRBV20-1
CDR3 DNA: TGCAGTGCCGTTCCCGGGACAGGGGTCAACTACGAGCAGTACTTC
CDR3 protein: CSAVPGTGVNYEQYF

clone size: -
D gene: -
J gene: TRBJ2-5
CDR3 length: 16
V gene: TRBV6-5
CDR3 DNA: TGTGCCAGCAGTTACTCGAAGGCAGGGGGAGCGGGGACCCAGTACTTC
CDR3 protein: CASSYSKAGGAGTQYF

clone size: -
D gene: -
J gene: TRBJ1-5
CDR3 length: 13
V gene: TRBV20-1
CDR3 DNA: TGCAGTGCTCGCCGACTAGCGGGAGGGCCCGAGCATTTT
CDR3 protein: CSARRLAGGPEHF

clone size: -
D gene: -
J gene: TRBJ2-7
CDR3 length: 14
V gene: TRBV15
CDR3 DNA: TGTGCCACCAGCCCGGTCGCCAGGATCGGCGAGCAGTACTTC
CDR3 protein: CATSPVARIGEQYF

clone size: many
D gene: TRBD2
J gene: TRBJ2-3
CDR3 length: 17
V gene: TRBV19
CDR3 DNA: TGTGCCAGTAGTATAGCCCTCTGGCGGGAGGAGACAGATACGCAGTATTTT
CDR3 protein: CASSIALWREETDTQYF

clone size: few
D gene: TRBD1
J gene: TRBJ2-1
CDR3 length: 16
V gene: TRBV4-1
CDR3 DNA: TGCGCCAGCAGCCCCCAGCCCGGGACAGGGGTAGATGAGCAGTTCTTC
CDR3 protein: CASSPQPGTGVDEQFF

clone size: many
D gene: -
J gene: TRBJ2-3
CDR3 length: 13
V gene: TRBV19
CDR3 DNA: TGTGCCAGTAGTATTGCAGGGTCAGATACGCAGTATTTT
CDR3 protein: CASSIAGSDTQYF

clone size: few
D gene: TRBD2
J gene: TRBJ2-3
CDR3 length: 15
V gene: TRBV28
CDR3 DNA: TGTGCCAGCAGTAGAGAGCGGGGGACCACAGATACGCAGTATTTT
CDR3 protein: CASSRERGTTDTQYF

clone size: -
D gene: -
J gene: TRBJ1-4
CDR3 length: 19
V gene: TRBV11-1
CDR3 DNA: TGTGCCAGCAGCTTAGATGGCAGAAGCACAGATACGCAGGGTGAAAAACTGTTTTTT
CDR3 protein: CASSLDGRSTDTQGEKLFF

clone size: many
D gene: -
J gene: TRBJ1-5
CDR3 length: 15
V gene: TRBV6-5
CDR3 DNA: TGTGCCAGCAGACCATCTCAGGGGACCGTGCAACCCCAGCATTTT
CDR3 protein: CASRPSQGTVQPQHF

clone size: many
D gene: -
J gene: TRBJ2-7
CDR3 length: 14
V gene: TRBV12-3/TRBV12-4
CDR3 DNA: TGTGCCAGCAGTCCCGGCAGGGAAAGCAGCGAGCAGTACTTC
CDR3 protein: CASSPGRESSEQYF

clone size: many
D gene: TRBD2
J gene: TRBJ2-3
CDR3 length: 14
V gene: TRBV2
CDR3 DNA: TGTGCCAGCAGACTAGCGGGGGGCACAGATACGCAGTATTTT
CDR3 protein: CASRLAGGTDTQYF

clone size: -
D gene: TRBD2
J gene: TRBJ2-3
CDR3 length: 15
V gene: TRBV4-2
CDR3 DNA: TGTGCCAGCAGCCAAGAGGGCGGGGGGGCAGATACGCAGTATTTT
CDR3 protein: CASSQEGGGADTQYF

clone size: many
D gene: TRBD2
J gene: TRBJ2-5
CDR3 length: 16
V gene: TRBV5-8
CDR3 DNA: TGTGCCAGCAGCTTGTCACTAGCGGGAGGGGTGGAGACCCAGTACTTC
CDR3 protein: CASSLSLAGGVETQYF

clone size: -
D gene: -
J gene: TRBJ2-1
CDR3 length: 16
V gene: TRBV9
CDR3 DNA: TGTGCCAACAGCGTATCGGGACAAAGCTCCTACAATGGGCAGCTCTTC
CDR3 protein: CANSVSGQSSYNGQLF

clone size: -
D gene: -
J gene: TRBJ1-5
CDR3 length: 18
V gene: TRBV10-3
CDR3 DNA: TGTGCCATCAGTGAGTCGACGCTACAGGGAAAAGGAAGATTCTCCCAGCATTTT
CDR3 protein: CAISESTLQGKGRFSQHF

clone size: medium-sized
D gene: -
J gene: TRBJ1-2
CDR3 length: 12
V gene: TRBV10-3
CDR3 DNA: TGTGCCATCCACACCGAACGACGGGGCTACACCTTC
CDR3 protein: CAIHTERRGYTF

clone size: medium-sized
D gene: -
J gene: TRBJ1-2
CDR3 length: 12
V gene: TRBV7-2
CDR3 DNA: TGTGCCAGCACTGAGGGGGGGTATGGCTACACCTTC
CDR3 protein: CASTEGGYGYTF

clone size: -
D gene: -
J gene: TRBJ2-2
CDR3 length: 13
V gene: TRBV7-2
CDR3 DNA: TGTGCCAGCAGCGAGCGACCCACCGGGGGGCTGTTTTTT
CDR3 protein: CASSERPTGGLFF

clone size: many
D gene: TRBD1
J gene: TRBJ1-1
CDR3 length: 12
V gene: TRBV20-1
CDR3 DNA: TGCAGTGCCGGGACAGGGAGCACTGAAGCTTTCTTT
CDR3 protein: CSAGTGSTEAFF

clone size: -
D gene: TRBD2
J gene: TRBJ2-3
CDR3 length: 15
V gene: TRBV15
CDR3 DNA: TGTGCCACCAGCAGGGGACTAGCGGGGTCCGATACGCAGTATTTT
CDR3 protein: CATSRGLAGSDTQYF

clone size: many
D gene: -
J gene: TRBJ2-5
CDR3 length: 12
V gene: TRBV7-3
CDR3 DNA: TGTGCCAGCAGCTCCCCCGGGGAGACCCAGTACTTC
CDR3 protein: CASSSPGETQYF

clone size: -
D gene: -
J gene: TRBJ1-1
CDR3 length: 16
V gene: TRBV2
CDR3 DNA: TGTGCCAGCAGTGAAGGGAGAGGCATCATGAACACTGAAGCTTTCTTT
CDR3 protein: CASSEGRGIMNTEAFF

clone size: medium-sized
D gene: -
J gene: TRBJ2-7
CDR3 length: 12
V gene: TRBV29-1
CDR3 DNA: TGCAGCGTTGTTAGGGCCTCATCCGAGCAGTACTTC
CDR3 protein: CSVVRASSEQYF